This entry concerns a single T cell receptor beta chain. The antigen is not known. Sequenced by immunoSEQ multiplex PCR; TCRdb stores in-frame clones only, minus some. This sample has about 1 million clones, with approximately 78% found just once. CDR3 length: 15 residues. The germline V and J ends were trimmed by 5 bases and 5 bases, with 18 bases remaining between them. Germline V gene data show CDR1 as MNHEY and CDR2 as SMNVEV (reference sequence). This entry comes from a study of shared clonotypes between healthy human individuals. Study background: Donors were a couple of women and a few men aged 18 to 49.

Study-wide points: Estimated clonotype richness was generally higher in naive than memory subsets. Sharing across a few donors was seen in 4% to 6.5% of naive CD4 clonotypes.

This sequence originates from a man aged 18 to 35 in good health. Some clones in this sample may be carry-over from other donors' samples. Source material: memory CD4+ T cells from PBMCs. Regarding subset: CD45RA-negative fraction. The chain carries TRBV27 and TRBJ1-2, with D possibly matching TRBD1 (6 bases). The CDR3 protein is CASSINPSRGYGYTF. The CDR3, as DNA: TGTGCCAGCAGTATTAACCCCAGCAGGGGTTATGGCTACACCTTC.